A single sample is the source of the 27 T cell receptor beta chains below, sequenced in a study of OX40 agonist ivuxolimab in advanced cancers. Data came from immunoSEQ multiplex PCR; TCRdb stores just in-frame clones and leaves some out. The table lists over 55,000 clones, around 84% of them singletons. Here the sequenced sample was CD4+ or CD8+ T cells sorted from blood, taken in a trial of the OX40 agonist ivuxolimab. The receptors were gathered from an adult with an advanced solid tumor such as melanoma, head and neck, liver or kidney cancer.

The V call is TRBV7-8, the J call TRBJ2-7; D may match TRBD1 or TRBD2 (5 bases each). Germline values: CDR1 SGHVS, CDR2 FQNEAQ. The CDR3 sequence is 15 residues long. Trimming took off 6 bases at V and 0 bases at J, with 15 bases between the two ends. The CDR3 reads CASSPRAGSSYEQYF. The CDR3 bases are TGTGCCAGCAGTCCCCGGGCAGGGAGCTCCTACGAGCAGTACTTC. The full variable domain, rest sourced from reference TRBV7-8 and TRBJ2-7, is GAGVSQSPRYKVAKRGQDVALRCDPISGHVSLFWYQQALGQGPEFLTYFQNEAQLDKSGLPSDRFFAERPEGSVSTLKIQRTQQEDSAVYLCASSPRAGSSYEQYFGPGTRLTVT.

This clone occurred once. This chain uses TRBV5-4 with TRBJ2-1, with D uncertain. Germline V lookup: CDR1 SGHNT, CDR2 YYREEE (reference sequence). The V end was cut by 4 bases, the J end by 6 bases, with 11 bases between. The CDR3 has 13 residues. CDR3: CASSEFPGNEQFF. As DNA, the CDR3 is TGTGCCAGCAGCGAGTTTCCAGGCAATGAGCAGTTCTTC.

J is TRBJ1-1 and V is TRBV7-2; weak D call: TRBD1 (6 bases). Per the germline V gene, CDR1 is SGHTA and CDR2 is FQGNSA. The CDR3 is 14 amino acids. Trimming pared 3 bases from V and 4 bases from J, leaving 12 bases between. The CDR3, as DNA: TGTGCCAGCAGCTTCCGGGGGCGGGTCACTGAAGCTTTCTTT. Translated: CASSFRGRVTEAFF. Full variable domain (remainder filled in from reference TRBV7-2 and TRBJ1-1): GAGVSQSPSNKVTEKGKDVELRCDPISGHTALYWYRQSLGQGLEFLIYFQGNSAPDKSGLPSDRFSAERTGGSVSTLTIQRTQQEDSAVYLCASSFRGRVTEAFFGQGTRLTVV.

The chain links TRBV7-9 to TRBJ1-4; 8 nucleotides agree with TRBD1. Looked up from germline, CDR1 is SEHNR and CDR2 is FQNEAQ (reference sequence). Trimming removed 3 bases from V and 7 bases from J; junction bases left unmatched: 19. This CDR3 region has 19 residues. CDR3 DNA: TGTGCCAGCAGCTTGCACAGGGGGACGATTAGGGGAGGTGGTGAAAAACTGTTTTTT. This sequence encodes CASSLHRGTIRGGGEKLFF.

By share, this clone counts as medium-sized. This chain joins TRBV4-1 and TRBJ1-5; TRBD1 matches 9 bases. Germline V CDR1 and CDR2: MGHRA, YSYEKL. This CDR3 spans 16 amino acids. Trimming took 0 bases from V and 7 from J; bases not matched to a gene: 7. The CDR3 is CASSQEGTGSYQPQHF. The CDR3 DNA sequence: TGCGCCAGCAGCCAAGAGGGGACAGGGAGTTACCAGCCCCAGCATTTT.

The rearrangement joins TRBV19 to TRBJ2-7, with 8 bases fitting TRBD1. The CDR3 consists of 15 residues. Looked up from germline, CDR1 is LNHDA and CDR2 is SQIVND (reference sequence). V was pared by 7 bases and J by 5 bases, with 13 bases of the junction left unmatched. CDR3 in amino acids: CASTPPGRGLDEQYF. CDR3 bases: TGTGCCAGTACCCCTCCCGGCAGGGGGCTAGACGAGCAGTACTTC.

The chain carries TRBV27 and TRBJ1-2; TRBD1 matches at 7 bases. V gave up 6 bases and J gave up 8 bases; unmatched junction bases: 9. Per the germline V gene, CDR1 is MNHEY and CDR2 is SMNVEV (reference sequence). This CDR3 is built from 13 residues. In nucleotides, the CDR3 is TGTGCCAGCAGCCCCCGGGACAGCTTCGGCTACACCTTC. Amino acid sequence: CASSPRDSFGYTF.

The V call is TRBV14, the J call TRBJ1-1, with D unresolved. V lost 4 bases and J 0 bases, leaving 6 bases between the germline ends. The CDR3 totals 13 residues. CDR1 is SGHDN and CDR2 is FVKESK in the germline V gene. The chain's CDR3 is CASSPSVNTEAFF. The CDR3 coding sequence is TGTGCCAGCAGCCCTTCGGTGAACACTGAAGCTTTCTTT. The full variable domain, with the rest looked up from reference TRBV14 and TRBJ1-1, is EAGVTQFPSHSVIEKGQTVTLRCDPISGHDNLYWYRRVMGKEIKFLLHFVKESKQDESGMPNNRFLAERTGGTYSTLKVQPAELEDSGVYFCASSPSVNTEAFFGQGTRLTVV.

This sequence joins TRBV11-1 and TRBJ2-1; D is ambiguous. This CDR3 is built from 12 residues. The V gene lost 1 base and the J gene lost 5 bases, with 3 bases spanning the gap. CDR1 and CDR2 (germline): SGHAT, FQDESV (reference sequence). As DNA, the CDR3 is TGTGCCAGCAGCTTAGAGGACAATGAGCAGTTCTTC. Translated: CASSLEDNEQFF.

The rearrangement joins TRBV10-3 to TRBJ1-2; D is uncertain. Germline V gives CDR1 ENHRY, CDR2 SYGVKD. V was clipped by 0 bases and J by 0 bases, with 17 bases between them. The CDR3 runs 18 residues. In DNA form, the CDR3 reads TGTGCCATCAGTGAGTCGAGTGACCCTGGACTTGCTAACTATGGCTACACCTTC. Protein: CAISESSDPGLANYGYTF.

The chain joins TRBV5-1 to TRBJ1-1, with D uncertain. Trimming pared 2 bases from V and 1 base from J, leaving 12 bases between. The germline gives CDR1 SGHRS, CDR2 YFSETQ. The CDR3 consists of 15 residues. The CDR3 is CASSFHAGENTEAFF. CDR3 DNA: TGCGCCAGCAGCTTCCATGCAGGCGAGAACACTGAAGCTTTCTTT.

The rearrangement uses TRBV7-8 and TRBJ2-1; 8 bases agree with TRBD2. The V and J ends lost 1 base and 5 bases, in that order; junction bases with no gene match: 7. CDR1 SGHVS and CDR2 FQNEAQ come from the germline V gene. CDR3 size: 16 residues. CDR3 sequence (DNA): TGTGCCAGCAGCTTAGTGACGGGGGGGGCCGACAATGAGCAGTTCTTC. It specifies CASSLVTGGADNEQFF.

The chain has TRBV7-9 and TRBJ1-3, with D possibly TRBD1 on 5 matching bases. The CDR3 has 16 residues. Trimming took off 4 bases at V and 4 bases at J, with 17 bases between the two ends. CDR1 is SEHNR and CDR2 is FQNEAQ in the germline V gene (reference sequence). Written as DNA, the CDR3 is TGTGCCAGCAGCTCAACGCAAGTGGGGGGAGGAAACACCATATATTTT. It yields the protein CASSSTQVGGGNTIYF.

The J gene is TRBJ2-2, the V gene TRBV6-1, with 10 bases identical to TRBD1. The CDR3 consists of 15 residues. Germline trimming cut 5 bases from V and 6 bases from J; bases unmatched to any gene: 6. Germline CDR1 and CDR2: MNHNS and SASEGT. The CDR3 loop is CASSSGTGDAGELFF. The CDR3 DNA is TGTGCCAGCAGTTCCGGGACAGGGGATGCCGGGGAGCTGTTTTTT.

This chain joins TRBV9 and TRBJ2-7, with unresolved D. The germline V gene has CDR1 SGDLS and CDR2 YYNGEE. The CDR3 contains 14 residues. V shed 3 bases and J shed 3 bases, with 13 bases lying between them. CDR3 protein: CASSELHERYEQYF. The CDR3 DNA sequence: TGTGCCAGCAGCGAACTCCACGAGCGCTACGAGCAGTACTTC.

This rearrangement joins TRBV9 to TRBJ2-5, with 7 bases lining up with TRBD2. Germline CDR1 is SGDLS and CDR2 is YYNGEE. V lost 3 bases and J lost 4; bases outside the gene matches: 6. CDR3 length: 14 residues. The CDR3, as DNA: TGTGCCAGCAGCGCCTATAGCGGGCCAGAGACCCAGTACTTC. This encodes CASSAYSGPETQYF. The full variable domain, its missing parts supplied by reference TRBV9 and TRBJ2-5, is DSGVTQTPKHLITATGQRVTLRCSPRSGDLSVYWYQQSLDQGLQFLIQYYNGEERAKGNILERFSAQQFPDLHSELNLSSLELGDSALYFCASSAYSGPETQYFGPGTRLLVL.

V and J are TRBV29-1 and TRBJ2-7; 11 bases are shared with TRBD2. Unmatched junction bases numbered 1, after V lost 6 bases and J lost 0 bases. In germline, CDR1 is SQVTM, CDR2 ANQGSEA. This CDR3 is 13 amino acids long. The CDR3 region is CSVGTSGSYEQYF. In DNA, the CDR3 is TGCAGCGTAGGGACTAGCGGCTCCTACGAGCAGTACTTC.

The rearrangement uses TRBV10-3 and TRBJ2-3; 11 nucleotides align to TRBD1. The germline V gene encodes CDR1 ENHRY and CDR2 SYGVKD. There are 16 residues in the CDR3. V trimming: 7 bases; J trimming: 4 bases; junction bases outside the gene matches: 10. CDR3 loop: CAINQGQGARADTQYF. The CDR3, as DNA: TGTGCCATCAACCAAGGACAGGGGGCGAGGGCAGATACGCAGTATTTT.

This chain uses TRBV5-6 with TRBJ1-2; D not certain. CDR1 is SGHDT, CDR2 YYEEEE, per germline. The CDR3 length is 14 residues. Trimming took 0 bases from V and 1 from J, leaving 7 bases between them. As DNA, the CDR3 is TGTGCCAGCAGCTTGGATATGGGTAACTATGGCTACACCTTC. Translating gives CASSLDMGNYGYTF.

The CDR3 DNA reads TGTGCCAGCAGTTTATCGACGGCTCAAGAGACCCAGTACTTC. Translation gives CASSLSTAQETQYF. The chain combines TRBV28 with TRBJ2-5; D is undetermined. V lost 1 base and J 2 bases, leaving 8 bases between the germline ends. The CDR3 sequence is 14 residues long. In germline, CDR1 is MDHEN, CDR2 SYDVKM.

The V gene is TRBV5-1, the J gene TRBJ2-3; 8 bases agree with TRBD2. Trimming took 0 bases from V and 8 from J; bases not matched to a gene: 11. CDR3 length: 16 residues. CDR1 is SGHRS, CDR2 YFSETQ, per germline. This CDR3 reads CASSLAAGGAQGTQYF. In DNA, the CDR3 is TGCGCCAGCAGCTTGGCCGCGGGGGGAGCCCAGGGTACGCAGTATTTT.

The CDR3 DNA reads as TGTGCCAGCAGCCCTTCTTCTGTTGTAGGCGTATACGAGCAGTACTTC. As protein: CASSPSSVVGVYEQYF. The V call is TRBV7-2, the J call TRBJ2-7; D not certain. The germline V gene has CDR1 SGHTA and CDR2 FQGNSA. V gave up 5 bases and J gave up 4 bases, with 21 bases separating them. CDR3 length: 16 amino acids. The full variable domain, completed using reference TRBV7-2 and TRBJ2-7, is GAGVSQSPSNKVTEKGKDVELRCDPISGHTALYWYRQSLGQGLEFLIYFQGNSAPDKSGLPSDRFSAERTGGSVSTLTIQRTQQEDSAVYLCASSPSSVVGVYEQYFGPGTRLTVT.

This clone has more than one count but fewer than ten. V usage is TRBV7-9 and J usage is TRBJ1-5, with TRBD1 matching over 12 bases. V shed 5 bases and J 5 bases; nucleotides not matched to a gene: 4. The germline gives CDR1 SEHNR, CDR2 FQNEAQ (reference sequence). This CDR3 has 15 amino acids. The CDR3 bases are TGTGCCAGCAGCCAGGGACAGGGGGCCGATCAGCCCCAGCATTTT. This encodes CASSQGQGADQPQHF.

The rearrangement joins TRBV19 to TRBJ1-1; TRBD1 matches at 7 bases. Germline CDR1 is LNHDA and CDR2 is SQIVND (reference sequence). Trimming cost V 1 base and J 10 bases; bases outside gene matches: 9. This CDR3 has 14 residues. The CDR3, as DNA: TGTGCCAGTAGTATAGGCCGGGTCAGGGGGGGAGCTTTCTTT. Protein: CASSIGRVRGGAFF.

The rearrangement links TRBV7-3 to TRBJ2-5; 10 bases are a match to TRBD2. This CDR3 has 16 amino acids. With V trimmed by 2 bases and J by 5 bases, 8 bases remained unmatched. Germline V gene sequence: CDR1 SGHTA, CDR2 FQGTGA. In DNA form, the CDR3 reads TGTGCCAGCAGCTTAGTGGCTAGCGGGAGTATGGAGACCCAGTACTTC. It translates to CASSLVASGSMETQYF.

This chain joins TRBV7-8 and TRBJ2-2; D remains ambiguous. The V end lost 6 bases, the J end lost 9 bases, and 11 bases lay between the germline ends. Germline CDR1 and CDR2: SGHVS and FQNEAQ. This CDR3 is built from 12 residues. The CDR3 DNA reads TGTGCCAGCAGTTTTTGGGCCCGGGAGCTGTTTTTT. This translates into CASSFWARELFF. Full variable domain (missing parts from reference TRBV7-8 and TRBJ2-2): GAGVSQSPRYKVAKRGQDVALRCDPISGHVSLFWYQQALGQGPEFLTYFQNEAQLDKSGLPSDRFFAERPEGSVSTLKIQRTQQEDSAVYLCASSFWARELFFGEGSRLTVL.

This clone was observed a few times. The V call is TRBV30, the J call TRBJ1-2; D call uncertain. CDR1 and CDR2 (germline): GTSNPN, SVGIG (reference sequence). V lost 0 bases and J lost 2, with 10 bases in between. The CDR3 contains 14 residues. CDR3 amino acids: CAWSVLGKNYGYTF. CDR3 DNA: TGTGCCTGGAGTGTACTTGGGAAAAACTATGGCTACACCTTC.